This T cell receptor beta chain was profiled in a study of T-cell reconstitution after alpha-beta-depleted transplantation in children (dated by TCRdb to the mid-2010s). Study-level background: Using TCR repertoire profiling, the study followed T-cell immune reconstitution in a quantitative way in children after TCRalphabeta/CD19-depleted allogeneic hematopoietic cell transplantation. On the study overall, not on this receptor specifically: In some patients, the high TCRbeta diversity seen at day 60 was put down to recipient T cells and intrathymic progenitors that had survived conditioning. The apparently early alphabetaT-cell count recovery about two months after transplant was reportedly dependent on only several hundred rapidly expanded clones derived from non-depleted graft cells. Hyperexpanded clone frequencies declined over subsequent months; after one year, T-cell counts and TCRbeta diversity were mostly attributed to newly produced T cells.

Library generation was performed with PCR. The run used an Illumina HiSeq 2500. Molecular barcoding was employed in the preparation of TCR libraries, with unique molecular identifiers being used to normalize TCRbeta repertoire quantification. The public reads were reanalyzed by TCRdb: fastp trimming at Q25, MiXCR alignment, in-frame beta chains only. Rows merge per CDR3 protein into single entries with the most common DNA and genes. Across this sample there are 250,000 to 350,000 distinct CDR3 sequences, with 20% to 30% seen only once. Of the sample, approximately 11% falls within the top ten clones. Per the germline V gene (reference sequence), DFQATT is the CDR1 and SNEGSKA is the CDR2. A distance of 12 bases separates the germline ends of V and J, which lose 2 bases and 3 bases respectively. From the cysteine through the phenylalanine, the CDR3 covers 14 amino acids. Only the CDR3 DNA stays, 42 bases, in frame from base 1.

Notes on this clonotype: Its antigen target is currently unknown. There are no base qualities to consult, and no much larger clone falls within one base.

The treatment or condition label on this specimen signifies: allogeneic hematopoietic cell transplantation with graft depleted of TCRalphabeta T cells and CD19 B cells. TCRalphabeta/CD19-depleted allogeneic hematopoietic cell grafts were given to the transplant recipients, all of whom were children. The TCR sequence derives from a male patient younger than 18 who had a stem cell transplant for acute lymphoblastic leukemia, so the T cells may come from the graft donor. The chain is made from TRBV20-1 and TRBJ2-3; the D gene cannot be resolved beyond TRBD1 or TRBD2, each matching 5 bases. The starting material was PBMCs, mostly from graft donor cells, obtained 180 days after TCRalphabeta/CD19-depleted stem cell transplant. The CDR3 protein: CSARTSWGTDTQYF. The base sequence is TGCAGTGCTAGAACCTCATGGGGGACAGATACGCAGTATTTT.